This is a list of T cell receptor beta chains from one sample in a study of T cells in Graves' hyperthyroidism and ophthalmopathy. TCRdb recomputed calls from the multiplex PCR reads with MiXCR, one row per CDR3 protein. In the table there are about 330,000 distinct CDR3 sequences, 12% to 15% of which are singletons. The sequenced material came from blood. All receptors derive from a woman aged 40 to 55 with Graves' ophthalmopathy. Each CDR3 is given with its conserved first and last residue. The D gene is left open where the match is weak. Size tells how often a clone was seen (once, few, many) or the class of an expanded clone, and some rows leave it out.

v_gene: TRBV2; abundance: many; j_gene: TRBJ1-2; d_gene: TRBD1; CDR3aa: CASSDNRGTYGYTF; CDR3nt: TGTGCCAGCAGTGATAACAGGGGCACCTATGGCTACACCTTC
v_gene: TRBV7-2; abundance: few; j_gene: TRBJ2-1; d_gene: .; CDR3aa: CASSPYSGTLRNEQFF; CDR3nt: TGTGCCAGCAGCCCGTACTCAGGGACCCTACGGAATGAGCAGTTCTTC
v_gene: TRBV19; abundance: .; j_gene: TRBJ1-5; d_gene: .; CDR3aa: CASRWGEGSNQPQHF; CDR3nt: TGTGCCAGTAGATGGGGGGAAGGGAGCAATCAGCCCCAGCATTTT
v_gene: TRBV10-1; abundance: many; j_gene: TRBJ2-1; d_gene: TRBD2; CDR3aa: CASSESRTSGGNEQFF; CDR3nt: TGCGCCAGCAGTGAGTCCCGGACTAGCGGGGGCAATGAGCAGTTCTTC
v_gene: TRBV18; abundance: many; j_gene: TRBJ1-2; d_gene: .; CDR3aa: CASSPPAQPYGYTF; CDR3nt: TGTGCCAGCTCACCACCGGCACAGCCCTATGGCTACACCTTC
v_gene: TRBV20-1; abundance: .; j_gene: TRBJ2-1; d_gene: TRBD2; CDR3aa: CSATPGLAGGPSYNEQFF; CDR3nt: TGCAGTGCAACTCCGGGACTAGCGGGAGGTCCCTCCTACAATGAGCAGTTCTTC
v_gene: TRBV29-1; abundance: many; j_gene: TRBJ1-1; d_gene: TRBD1; CDR3aa: CSTWTGGASEAFF; CDR3nt: TGCAGCACGTGGACAGGGGGCGCATCTGAAGCTTTCTTT
v_gene: TRBV2; abundance: many; j_gene: TRBJ1-1; d_gene: .; CDR3aa: CASTLSSHTEAFF; CDR3nt: TGTGCCAGCACGCTAAGCAGCCACACTGAAGCTTTCTTT
v_gene: TRBV28; abundance: many; j_gene: TRBJ1-5; d_gene: .; CDR3aa: CATNPTNIDGGQPQHF; CDR3nt: TGTGCCACCAATCCCACCAACATCGACGGGGGTCAGCCCCAGCATTTT
v_gene: TRBV5-1; abundance: many; j_gene: TRBJ2-3; d_gene: .; CDR3aa: CASSPAGRTDTQYF; CDR3nt: TGCGCCAGCAGCCCCGCCGGGCGCACAGATACGCAGTATTTT
v_gene: TRBV11-2; abundance: many; j_gene: TRBJ2-5; d_gene: .; CDR3aa: CASSEEAGIYETQYF; CDR3nt: TGTGCCAGCAGCGAAGAGGCAGGGATTTACGAGACCCAGTACTTC
v_gene: TRBV15; abundance: .; j_gene: TRBJ2-1; d_gene: TRBD2; CDR3aa: CATSTLRGIASGRSYNEQFF; CDR3nt: TGTGCCACCAGCACCCTAAGGGGAATAGCTAGCGGGCGCTCCTACAATGAGCAGTTCTTC
v_gene: TRBV14; abundance: many; j_gene: TRBJ1-5; d_gene: TRBD1; CDR3aa: CASSQECSLGQFNQPQHF; CDR3nt: TGTGCCAGCAGCCAAGAGTGTAGCTTGGGACAGTTCAATCAGCCCCAGCATTTT
v_gene: TRBV7-8; abundance: many; j_gene: TRBJ2-7; d_gene: .; CDR3aa: CASSLVSSSYEQYF; CDR3nt: TGTGCCAGCAGCTTAGTTAGCAGCTCCTACGAGCAGTACTTC
v_gene: TRBV2; abundance: many; j_gene: TRBJ2-7; d_gene: .; CDR3aa: CASSVGPGVSYEQYF; CDR3nt: TGTGCCAGCAGTGTAGGACCGGGAGTCTCCTACGAGCAGTACTTC
v_gene: TRBV2; abundance: many; j_gene: TRBJ1-5; d_gene: TRBD1; CDR3aa: CASMRDRNNQPQHF; CDR3nt: TGTGCCAGCATGAGGGACAGGAACAATCAGCCCCAGCATTTT
v_gene: TRBV2; abundance: many; j_gene: TRBJ1-4; d_gene: .; CDR3aa: CASSAGWGSNEKLFF; CDR3nt: TGTGCCAGCAGTGCAGGTTGGGGATCTAATGAAAAACTGTTTTTT
v_gene: TRBV20-1; abundance: many; j_gene: TRBJ2-1; d_gene: .; CDR3aa: CSARGGGGAPGWEQFF; CDR3nt: TGCAGTGCTAGGGGGGGTGGGGGAGCTCCCGGTTGGGAGCAGTTCTTC
v_gene: TRBV3-1; abundance: few; j_gene: TRBJ2-2; d_gene: .; CDR3aa: CASSQVTGTGELFF; CDR3nt: TGTGCCAGCAGCCAAGTCACGGGGACCGGGGAGCTGTTTTTT
v_gene: TRBV24-1; abundance: many; j_gene: TRBJ1-2; d_gene: .; CDR3aa: CATSDFKVNYGYTF; CDR3nt: TGTGCCACCAGTGATTTCAAGGTGAACTATGGCTACACCTTC
v_gene: TRBV20-1; abundance: .; j_gene: TRBJ2-2; d_gene: TRBD2; CDR3aa: CSAPLGRDTGELFF; CDR3nt: TGCAGTGCCCCCTTGGGGAGGGACACCGGGGAGCTGTTTTTT
v_gene: TRBV2; abundance: many; j_gene: TRBJ1-2; d_gene: .; CDR3aa: CASSEGAPRYAIGYTF; CDR3nt: TGTGCCAGCAGTGAAGGGGCACCACGGTATGCTATCGGCTACACCTTC